Sequencing of this TCR beta chain was carried out in a study of shared clonotypes between healthy human individuals. General study points: Sharing of clonotypes among donors was expected to vary with sequencing depth. Relative to their counterparts shared across all four donors, non-shared clonotypes exhibited diminished generation probabilities. Only blood samples were collected, and tissue repertoires likely differ. Four donors shared 5% to 5.5% of their naive CD4 clonotypes.

This table comes from immunoSEQ multiplex PCR, and its TCRdb copy is limited to in-frame clones, with some not included. The repertoire holds about 1.5 million clones, with roughly 98% as singletons. A remark on this clone: The antigen remains undetermined.

V lost 0 bases and J 4 bases, leaving 12 bases between the germline ends. The CDR3 loop spans 15 amino acids. Germline CDR1 and CDR2: SGHRS and YFSETQ. The origin of this receptor is a man aged 25 to 40 in good health. The chain is built from TRBV5-1 and TRBJ2-3; D could derive from TRBD1 or TRBD2 (5 bases each). Sequenced: naive CD4+ T cells sorted from blood. The subset was: CD45RA+ positively selected. The CDR3 sequence is CASSLDAGSSDTQYF. The CDR3 coding sequence is TGCGCCAGCAGCTTGGATGCAGGGAGTTCAGATACGCAGTATTTT.